The T cell receptor (beta chain) under discussion was sequenced for a study of T cells after yellow fever vaccination. TCRdb processed the 5' RACE reads anew with MiXCR; each CDR3 protein has one entry. The sample carries 600,000 to 750,000 distinct CDR3 sequences, approximately 13% recorded once. Germline-derived CDR1 and CDR2 are MNHEY and SVGEGT. The CDR3 spans 21 residues. V lost 0 bases and J lost 0; bases outside the gene matches: 11. Material: PBMCs, obtained on the day of the yellow fever booster vaccination. This clonotype was obtained from a man in his thirties or forties who received the YFV17D yellow fever vaccine. This chain joins TRBV6-2 or TRBV6-3 and TRBJ2-2, with 12 bases that match TRBD2. CDR3 in DNA: TGTGCCAGCAGTTACTCCGGACTAGCGGGGATGAGGACTACGAACACCGGGGAGCTGTTTTTT. Translated, it gives CASSYSGLAGMRTTNTGELFF.